The 9 T cell receptor beta chains given below trace back to one sample, sequenced in a study of siplizumab effects on memory and regulatory T cells (dated by TCRdb to about 2019). The library was generated by the immunoSEQ multiplex PCR assay. TCRdb took this table from immuneACCESS and kept in-frame rearrangements with V and J called. Such tables lack part of the clones; where checked against another copy, unresolved V genes explain under half of the gap, and the rest is unexplained. This sample comprises approximately 75,000 clones, roughly 93% of them detected only once. The ten biggest clones cover approximately 4.5% of the sample. The material sequenced was CD8+ T cells sorted from blood. These receptors originate from a human donor in good health.

The genes are TRBV27 and TRBJ1-1; no reliable D call. The CDR3 is 13 residues long. V lost 6 bases and J 8 bases, leaving 16 bases between the germline ends. Germline V gives CDR1 MNHEY, CDR2 SMNVEV (reference sequence). The DNA for the CDR3 is TGTGCCAGCAGCCCAACCCTCTCACGAGAAGCTTTCTTT. Translated, it gives CASSPTLSREAFF.

V is TRBV7-9 and J is TRBJ2-1; tentative D call: TRBD2 (6 bases). Germline-derived CDR1 and CDR2 are SEHNR and FQNEAQ (reference sequence). V was pared by 3 bases and J by 0 bases, with 15 bases between. This CDR3 is 17 amino acids long. The CDR3 protein is CASSFRLAGSSYNEQFF. CDR3 nucleotide sequence: TGTGCCAGCAGCTTTCGATTGGCGGGGAGCTCCTACAATGAGCAGTTCTTC.

CDR3 region: CASSFGGTQPQHF. The CDR3 DNA reads TGTGCCAGCAGTTTTGGAGGGACTCAGCCCCAGCATTTT. The chain employs TRBV28 and TRBJ1-5, with D perhaps TRBD1 (5 bases). With 3 bases removed from V and 6 bases from J, the gap between germline ends came to 9 bases. This CDR3 comprises 13 residues. Germline V lookup: CDR1 MDHEN, CDR2 SYDVKM.

This rearrangement joins TRBV5-4 to TRBJ2-2, with D maybe TRBD1 (6 bases). V was cut by 0 bases and J by 2 bases, with 14 bases left in between. This CDR3 is built from 17 residues. Germline CDR1 and CDR2: SGHNT and YYREEE (reference sequence). Here the CDR3 DNA reads TGTGCCAGCAGCTTGGGGCTCGGGACATATAACACCGGGGAGCTGTTTTTT. Its protein is CASSLGLGTYNTGELFF.

On this clone itself: At one of its ends the junction is not consistent with the germline gene, which may arise from a read error. This chain joins TRBV2 and TRBJ1-4; no clear D gene. The V gene's germline CDR1 is SNHLY and CDR2 FYNNEI. This CDR3 spans 12 amino acids. The CDR3 coding sequence is TGTGCCAGCAGTGATAGGCGAGAGGAGAGCCTTTTT. It codes for CASSDRREESLF.

The chain employs TRBV4-3 and TRBJ2-3, with D tentatively TRBD2 (6 bases). Looked up from germline, CDR1 is LGHNA and CDR2 is YSLEER. V lost 4 bases and J 5 bases, leaving 22 bases between the germline ends. The CDR3 length is 17 residues. In nucleotides, the CDR3 is TGCGCCAGCAGCCCAACCACCGGAGGGCCTGCGCAAGATACGCAGTATTTT. This encodes CASSPTTGGPAQDTQYF.

This chain links TRBV27 with TRBJ2-3, with TRBD1 identical over 7 bases. The CDR3 runs 14 residues. J lost 6 bases, V lost 3 bases, and 6 bases had no gene match. CDR1 is MNHEY and CDR2 is SMNVEV in the germline V gene (reference sequence). The CDR3 bases are TGTGCCAGCAGTTTCCTACAGGGGACCGATACGCAGTATTTT. Translating gives CASSFLQGTDTQYF.

V gene TRBV5-4 combines with J gene TRBJ2-6; D is unresolved. This CDR3 has 14 amino acids. With 1 base removed from V and 4 bases from J, the gap between germline ends came to 6 bases. Germline lookup yields CDR1 SGHNT and CDR2 YYREEE (reference sequence). The CDR3: CASSLSSGANVLTF. The CDR3 DNA sequence: TGTGCCAGCAGCTTGTCGTCGGGGGCCAACGTCCTGACTTTC.

This chain connects TRBV5-4 to TRBJ2-7, with 10 bases matching TRBD1. Germline loops: CDR1 SGHNT, CDR2 YYREEE (reference sequence). This CDR3 has 14 amino acids. The V gene end was trimmed by 4 bases and the J gene end by 7 bases; junction bases not matched to a gene: 8. CDR3 DNA: TGTGCCAGCAGCACCGGGACAGGGGCATTTGAGCAGTACTTC. Its translation: CASSTGTGAFEQYF.